This T cell receptor (beta chain) is drawn from a study of human T cells and chemical hapten exposure. Overall study results and limits: The donor cohort had alopecia, so its immune response may not match that of healthy people.

Each CDR3 protein is one row after TCRdb ran MiXCR on the RACE reads. The sample lists some 250,000 distinct CDR3 sequences, about 7.7% seen once, with about 1.1% in the top ten. The CDR3 loop spans 12 amino acids. The germline V gene encodes CDR1 SGHVS and CDR2 FQNEAQ. The V segment lost 5 bases and the J segment 12 bases; nucleotides outside the gene matches: 4. Noted time point: pre-sensitization, week 0. Indicated treatment: therapeutic diphenylcyclopropenone sensitization with weekly scalp DPC. This clonotype was picked up a small number of times. The antigen remains undetermined. The J gene is TRBJ2-6, the V gene TRBV7-8; 7 positions agree with TRBD1. This TCR came from a man between 18 and 29 years old with alopecia areata. Some clones in this sample may be carry-over from other donors' samples. The source material was whole blood, sampled in connection with sensitization to the hapten diphenylcyclopropenone (DPC). CDR3 sequence reads: CASSRGQTVLTF. The CDR3 DNA sequence: TGTGCCAGCAGCCGGGGACAGACCGTCCTGACTTTC.